This T cell receptor (beta chain) is from a study of neoadjuvant nivolumab and ipilimumab in lung cancer. About the research overall: Nivolumab 3 mg/kg was given days 1, 15 and 29, plus ipilimumab 1 mg/kg day 1 in combination.

The germline gives CDR1 MNHEY, CDR2 SVGAGI. This CDR3 contains 16 residues. The germline V and J ends were trimmed by 4 bases and 6 bases, with 18 bases remaining between them. General study results and limits: Only a small number of samples underwent TCR sequencing. Resected tumors had greater TCR richness and clonality than uninvolved lung. Higher pretherapy blood TCR richness went with higher resected-tumor richness.

Turning to this clone: What it binds is unknown.

Profiling relied on immunoSEQ multiplex PCR, and the TCRdb table lists in-frame clones only, not all of them. The sample yields 10,000 to 15,000 clones, approximately 94% seen once. The sample in question was peripheral blood, obtained after neoadjuvant nivolumab, alone or with ipilimumab, at or shortly before surgery. The chain couples TRBV6-5 to TRBJ2-2; D might be TRBD1 (6 bases). The TCR was taken from an adult with non-small cell lung cancer. As DNA, the CDR3 is TGTGCCAGCAGTTTAGGGCAGGGGTATTATGCCGGGGAGCTGTTTTTT. Its protein product is CASSLGQGYYAGELFF.